This passage covers 26 T cell receptor beta chains from one sample sequenced in a study of identical twins. TCRdb passed the 5' RACE reads through MiXCR, listing each CDR3 protein once. The sample contains about 690,000 distinct CDR3 sequences, approximately 6.1% of which appear only once. The specimen was naive T cells sorted from blood. Receptors were obtained from a man younger than 35 in good health.

J is TRBJ1-3 and V is TRBV5-7; D is uncertain. Being an ORF, TRBV5-7 has a function that is uncertain. The CDR3 is made up of 16 amino acids. V was trimmed by 3 bases and J by 0 bases, leaving 13 bases between them. CDR3 bases: TGTGCCAGCAGCTCCACCGACCGGAACTCTGGAAACACCATATATTTT. Protein sequence: CASSSTDRNSGNTIYF.

The V and J genes are TRBV12-3 or TRBV12-4 and TRBJ2-7, with D possibly matching TRBD2 (7 bases). This CDR3 is built from 16 residues. The germline V and J ends were trimmed by 6 bases and 5 bases, with 23 bases remaining between them. The CDR3 region has the DNA TGTGCCAGCAGGCAGATGACAGGTGCAGCGGGGAACGAGCAGTACTTC. Protein sequence: CASRQMTGAAGNEQYF.

This clonotype appeared many times. V and J are TRBV18 and TRBJ2-3; no firm D call. V was cut by 1 base and J by 5 bases, with 7 bases left in between. From germline, CDR1 is KGHSH and CDR2 LQKENI. CDR3 size: 13 residues. Written as DNA, the CDR3 is TGTGCCAGCTCACCACTGAGATTAGATACGCAGTATTTT. As protein: CASSPLRLDTQYF.

This clonotype occurred many times. The chain links TRBV5-1 to TRBJ1-2; no clear D. Germline V CDR1 and CDR2: SGHRS, YFSETQ. Trimming took off 4 bases at V and 7 bases at J, with 14 bases between the two ends. This CDR3 has 13 amino acids. The CDR3 is CASSPTRARGYTF. CDR3 nucleotide sequence: TGCGCCAGCAGCCCGACTAGAGCGCGTGGCTACACCTTC.

At least ten counts were recorded for this clonotype. The J gene is TRBJ1-5, the V gene TRBV12-3 or TRBV12-4; TRBD1 matches 7 bases. The CDR3 length is 18 residues. V dropped 2 bases and J dropped 4; count of bases not matched to a gene: 14. The CDR3 here is CASSLMVGTEKMNQPQHF. For the CDR3, the DNA is TGTGCCAGCAGTTTAATGGTGGGGACAGAGAAAATGAATCAGCCCCAGCATTTT.

This clonotype was detected ten times or more. V is TRBV20-1 and J is TRBJ2-1, with D hard to call. Germline CDR1 DFQATT, CDR2 SNEGSKA (reference sequence). The CDR3 extends over 15 amino acids. With 5 bases removed from V and 0 bases from J, the gap between germline ends came to 14 bases. CDR3 sequence: CSAGERSFSYNEQFF. The CDR3 DNA sequence: TGCAGTGCTGGTGAACGGAGTTTCTCCTACAATGAGCAGTTCTTC.

In its sample, this clonotype was seen a few times. The gene calls are TRBV4-1 and TRBJ2-7, with 11 bases lining up with TRBD2. Germline V gene lookup returns CDR1 MGHRA and CDR2 YSYEKL. V was clipped by 2 bases and J by 2 bases; unmatched bases: 2. CDR3 size: 15 residues. The CDR3 here is CASSQTTSGAYEQYV. CDR3 coding DNA: TGCGCCAGCAGCCAAACGACTAGCGGGGCCTACGAGCAGTACGTC.

This clonotype was observed many times. J is TRBJ2-3 and V is TRBV6-1; 10 bases agree with TRBD2. With V trimmed by 6 bases and J by 4 bases, 7 bases remained unmatched. CDR3 size: 15 residues. Germline V lookup: CDR1 MNHNS, CDR2 SASEGT. The CDR3 sequence: CASSQAGGPPDTQYF. In DNA form, the CDR3 reads TGTGCCAGCAGCCAAGCGGGAGGGCCCCCAGATACGCAGTATTTT.

This clonotype was recorded a few times. This chain connects TRBV6-1 to TRBJ2-1; either TRBD1 or TRBD2 may fit D (5 bases each). Germline V gene sequence: CDR1 MNHNS, CDR2 SASEGT. This CDR3 region has 13 residues. V gave up 10 bases and J gave up 1 base, with 11 bases separating them. CDR3 in amino acids: CATQGVSYNEQFF. The DNA for the CDR3 is TGTGCCACCCAGGGAGTATCCTACAATGAGCAGTTCTTC.

In this sample, this clonotype turned up a few times. The V gene is TRBV24-1, the J gene TRBJ2-3; weak D call: TRBD2 (5 bases). V was clipped by 3 bases and J by 5 bases, with 14 bases between them. The germline V gene encodes CDR1 KGHDR and CDR2 SFDVKD. The CDR3 totals 15 residues. The CDR3 spells CATSDLSFGEDTQYF. CDR3 nucleotide sequence: TGTGCCACCAGTGATCTCAGTTTCGGGGAAGATACGCAGTATTTT.

The sample holds a few counts of this clonotype. The chain carries TRBV5-1 and TRBJ2-1, with TRBD2 matching 8 bases. Germline lookup yields CDR1 SGHRS and CDR2 YFSETQ. Losses at the gene ends were 5 bases for V and 8 bases for J; bases not matched to a gene: 9. This CDR3 comprises 14 residues. The CDR3 protein is CASSLGVAGHEQFF. As DNA, the CDR3 is TGCGCCAGCAGTCTGGGGGTAGCGGGGCATGAGCAGTTCTTC.

The rearrangement links TRBV3-1 to TRBJ2-6; D call uncertain. This CDR3 contains 12 residues. V was shortened by 0 bases and J by 16 bases, with 10 bases between the two germline ends. Germline V gene sequence: CDR1 LGHDT, CDR2 YNNKEL (reference sequence). CDR3 sequence (DNA): TGTGCCAGCAGCCAAGATCTGGGCCCGCTGACTTTC. This translates into CASSQDLGPLTF.

This clonotype was seen repeatedly, ten times or more. The chain recombines TRBV10-3 with TRBJ2-5; 8 nucleotides line up with TRBD1. CDR1 and CDR2 from the germline V gene are ENHRY and SYGVKD. The CDR3 has 17 amino acids. After removal of 4 bases from V and 3 bases from J, the junction contained 13 bases not matched to a gene. The CDR3 coding sequence is TGTGCCATCAGTGGAGCAGGGGGCGTTACGAGGAAAGAGACCCAGTACTTC. Its translation is CAISGAGGVTRKETQYF.

As to this clonotype: The CDR3 does not close with the conserved phenylalanine or tryptophan, likely indicating a read error. This sequence joins TRBV12-3 or TRBV12-4 and TRBJ2-1, with D perhaps TRBD2 (6 bases). The CDR3 is 14 amino acids. Between the trimmed V and J ends, which lost 8 bases and 4 bases, there was a span of 15 bases. In nucleotides, the CDR3 is TGTGCCAGCGGTATAGCGGTGGTATACAATGAGCAGTTCCTC. It is translated as CASGIAVVYNEQFL.

The gene calls are TRBV11-2 and TRBJ2-5, with 8 bases aligning to TRBD2. Per the germline V gene, CDR1 is SGHAT and CDR2 is FQNNGV. With 2 bases clipped from V and 4 bases from J, the junction kept 9 bases outside the gene matches. The CDR3 is 16 residues long. As DNA, the CDR3 is TGTGCCAGCAGCTTATCCCCCGGGGGGGCCCCAGAGACCCAGTACTTC. Amino acid sequence: CASSLSPGGAPETQYF.

The chain combines TRBV2 with TRBJ2-1; 7 bases align to TRBD1. After removal of 8 bases from V and 0 bases from J, the junction contained 10 bases not matched to a gene. Germline V gene sequence: CDR1 SNHLY, CDR2 FYNNEI. The CDR3 loop spans 16 amino acids. The DNA for the CDR3 is TGTGCCAGCCAACGCTACAGGGGAAACTCCTACAATGAGCAGTTCTTC. Its translation is CASQRYRGNSYNEQFF.

Only a few counts were recorded for this clonotype. The chain has TRBV6-2 or TRBV6-3 and TRBJ2-2; 7 nucleotides agree with TRBD1. This CDR3 has 15 amino acids. The germline V gene has CDR1 MNHEY and CDR2 SVGEGT. Trimming cost V 5 bases and J 4 bases; bases outside gene matches: 7. Written as DNA, the CDR3 is TGTGCCAGCAGTCCACCCAACAGGGGCACCGGGGAGCTGTTTTTT. Amino acids: CASSPPNRGTGELFF.

This clonotype was recorded at least ten times. The chain has TRBV20-1 and TRBJ2-7, with D perhaps being TRBD1 or TRBD2 (5 bases each). The CDR3 loop spans 13 amino acids. Germline loops: CDR1 DFQATT, CDR2 SNEGSKA (reference sequence). V lost 6 bases to trimming and J lost 2 bases, with 14 bases between them. CDR3 amino acids: CSAPGAAAYEQYF. CDR3 bases: TGCAGTGCCCCCGGGGCGGCGGCCTACGAGCAGTACTTC.

J is TRBJ2-5 and V is TRBV20-1, with D unresolved. CDR1 DFQATT and CDR2 SNEGSKA come from the germline V gene (reference sequence). This CDR3 is 13 amino acids long. V was shortened by 1 base and J by 5 bases, with 11 bases between the two germline ends. The CDR3 protein is CSARARRLETQYF. The CDR3 nucleotides read TGCAGTGCTAGAGCCCGGAGATTGGAGACCCAGTACTTC.

This clonotype was observed a few times. V and J are TRBV6-2 or TRBV6-3 and TRBJ2-7, with 9 bases fitting TRBD2. Germline loops: CDR1 MNHEY, CDR2 SVGEGT. Unmatched junction bases numbered 2, after V lost 0 bases and J lost 5 bases. The CDR3 spans 14 residues. This chain's CDR3 is CASSYSREGHEQYF. The CDR3 nucleotides are TGTGCCAGCAGTTACTCGCGGGAGGGCCACGAGCAGTACTTC.

This clonotype was detected ten times or more. The rearrangement links TRBV29-1 to TRBJ2-6; no firm D call. The CDR3 is made up of 13 amino acids. V was shortened by 4 bases and J by 2 bases, with 6 bases between the two germline ends. Per germline, CDR1 SQVTM and CDR2 ANQGSEA. CDR3 in amino acids: CSVGQTGANVLTF. The CDR3 DNA sequence: TGCAGCGTTGGGCAGACTGGGGCCAACGTCCTGACTTTC. The full variable domain, rest sourced from reference TRBV29-1 and TRBJ2-6, is SAVISQKPSRDICQRGTSLTIQCQVDSQVTMMFWYRQQPGQSLTLIATANQGSEATYESGFVIDKFPISRPNLTFSTLTVSNMSPEDSSIYLCSVGQTGANVLTFGAGSRLTVL.

This clonotype has a count of ten or more. The V gene is TRBV4-2, the J gene TRBJ1-4; tentative D call: TRBD1 (6 bases). This CDR3 is built from 16 residues. Between the trimmed V and J ends, which lost 3 bases and 2 bases, there was a span of 13 bases. The germline V gene encodes CDR1 LGHNA and CDR2 YNFKEQ. In nucleotides, the CDR3 is TGTGCCAGCAGCCACCCAGGGGCGCTGACTAATGAAAAACTGTTTTTT. Protein: CASSHPGALTNEKLFF.

This clonotype showed up many times. The chain joins TRBV12-3 or TRBV12-4 to TRBJ1-1; tentative D call: TRBD1 (5 bases). This CDR3 contains 16 residues. Trimming pared 5 bases from V and 1 base from J, leaving 17 bases between. The chain's CDR3 is CASSLKPQGRNTEAFF. For the CDR3, the DNA is TGTGCCAGCAGTCTGAAACCTCAGGGAAGGAACACTGAAGCTTTCTTT.

The V call is TRBV2, the J call TRBJ2-1; D possibly matches TRBD1 or TRBD2 (5 bases each). The germline gives CDR1 SNHLY, CDR2 FYNNEI. This CDR3 contains 13 residues. Trimming stripped 3 bases from V and 8 bases from J, with 11 bases between. The CDR3 nucleotides read TGTGCCAGCAGTGACCCGGGACGCGATGAGCAGTTCTTC. Amino acid sequence: CASSDPGRDEQFF.

This clonotype was recorded many times. The rearrangement links TRBV25-1 to TRBJ1-3; 7 bases map to TRBD1. Germline V lookup: CDR1 MGHDK, CDR2 SYGVNS. Trimming removed 6 bases from V and 5 bases from J; junction bases left unmatched: 7. The CDR3 runs 14 residues. CDR3: CASRDPGQRNTIYF. In nucleotides, the CDR3 is TGTGCCAGCAGAGATCCGGGACAGAGAAACACCATATATTTT.

The sample holds many counts of this clonotype. The CDR3 reads CASSFRGSNNEQFF. DNA of the CDR3: TGTGCCAGCAGCTTTCGAGGGAGCAACAATGAGCAGTTCTTC. V gene TRBV13 combines with J gene TRBJ2-1; a weak D match, TRBD2 (5 bases). The germline V gene encodes CDR1 PRHDT and CDR2 FYEKMQ (reference sequence). This CDR3 is 14 amino acids long. The ends were cut back, 3 bases at V and 5 bases at J, with 11 bases in the middle.